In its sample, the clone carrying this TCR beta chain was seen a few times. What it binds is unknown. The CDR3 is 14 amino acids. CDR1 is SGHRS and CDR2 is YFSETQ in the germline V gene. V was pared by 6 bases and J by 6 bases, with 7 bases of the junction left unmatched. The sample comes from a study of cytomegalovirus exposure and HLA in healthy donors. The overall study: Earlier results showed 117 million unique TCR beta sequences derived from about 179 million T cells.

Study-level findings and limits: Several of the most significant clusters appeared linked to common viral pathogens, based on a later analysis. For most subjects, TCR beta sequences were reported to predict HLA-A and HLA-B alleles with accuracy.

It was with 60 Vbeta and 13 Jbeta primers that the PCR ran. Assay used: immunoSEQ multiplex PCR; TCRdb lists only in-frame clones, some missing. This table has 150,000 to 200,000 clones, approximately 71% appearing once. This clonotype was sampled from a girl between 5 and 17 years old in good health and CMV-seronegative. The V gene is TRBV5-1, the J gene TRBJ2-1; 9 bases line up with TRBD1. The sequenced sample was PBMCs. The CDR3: CASNYLTGGNEQFF. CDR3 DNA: TGCGCCAGCAACTACCTGACAGGGGGCAATGAGCAGTTCTTC.